The rows below give T cell receptor beta chains drawn from one sample of a study of blood T cells in healthy people across ages. Using its own MiXCR run on the 5' RACE reads, TCRdb lists one record per CDR3 protein. The sample has around 700,000 distinct CDR3 sequences, more than 20% seen once. These same data were also listed under a study on T cells of mothers and their children.

The specimen sequenced was blood. The origin of the receptors is a boy aged 5-17 years in good health. Both conserved end residues are part of each CDR3. D genes are given only for firm matches. Clone size is not always given. Where it is, it says once, few, many or a class for expanded clones.

cdr3_nt,cdr3_aa,d_call,clone_size,j_call,v_call
TGTGCCAGCAGTCCGAGACAGAGCTACGAGCAGTACTTC,CASSPRQSYEQYF,-,-,TRBJ2-7,TRBV28
TGTGCCAGCAGTTTGGAGACTAGCAATGAGCAGTTCTTC,CASSLETSNEQFF,-,few,TRBJ2-1,TRBV28
TGTGCCAGCAGGACCTTCGAAGGCGGGGGCACCGGGGAGCTGTTTTTT,CASRTFEGGGTGELFF,TRBD2,-,TRBJ2-2,TRBV3-1
TGTGCCACCAACCGTAGGAGCGGGAGTAGTAATGAGCAGTTCTTC,CATNRRSGSSNEQFF,TRBD2,-,TRBJ2-1,TRBV2
TGCGCCAGCAGCTTGGCCGGACGCCAAATGAACACTGAAGCTTTCTTT,CASSLAGRQMNTEAFF,-,few,TRBJ1-1,TRBV5-1
TGCAGCGTTGAGTGGGGGACAGGGTTGTTTAACGAGCAGTACTTC,CSVEWGTGLFNEQYF,TRBD1,few,TRBJ2-7,TRBV29-1
TGTGCCAGCAGAAGACTAGCGGGAGCCCACAATGAGCAGTTCTTC,CASRRLAGAHNEQFF,TRBD2,few,TRBJ2-1,TRBV11-2
TGTGTCACCAGCAGAGCCAAGATTACATCGGAGACCCAGTACTTC,CVTSRAKITSETQYF,-,-,TRBJ2-5,TRBV15
TGTGCCAGCAGCTTGGACAGTCAGCCCCAGCATTTT,CASSLDSQPQHF,-,-,TRBJ1-5,TRBV5-4
TGTGCCAGCAGCGAAGTGGAAGTTAGCGGGGGCAATGAGCAGTTCTTC,CASSEVEVSGGNEQFF,TRBD2,-,TRBJ2-1,TRBV28
TGTGCCAGCAGACGACCGGGACAGCTTATTCAGTACTTC,CASRRPGQLIQYF,TRBD1,-,TRBJ2-4,TRBV6-5
TGTGCCAGCAGCCCAAGGCTAGCCCCGGGCGGGGAGACCCAGTACTTC,CASSPRLAPGGETQYF,-,few,TRBJ2-5,TRBV11-2
TGTGCCAGCAGTGAATCTTGGGGGGCCGACACTGAAGCTTTCTTT,CASSESWGADTEAFF,-,-,TRBJ1-1,TRBV25-1
TGCAGCGCACTAGCGGGAGGCCCGAACACCGGGGAGCTGTTTTTT,CSALAGGPNTGELFF,TRBD2,few,TRBJ2-2,TRBV29-1
TGCAGTGCTAGTGTATGGGGTACGCGAGAGACCCAGTACTTC,CSASVWGTRETQYF,-,-,TRBJ2-5,TRBV20-1
TGTGCCAGCAGCAAGACCAGCGGCTCCTTCCAAGAGACCCAGTACTTC,CASSKTSGSFQETQYF,-,-,TRBJ2-5,TRBV6-2/TRBV6-3
TGCAGTGCTAGGAAGTGGGAGGGCACAGATACGCAGTATTTT,CSARKWEGTDTQYF,-,-,TRBJ2-3,TRBV20-1
TGTGCCAGCAGCTTGTCTCCTCCACGTGAGCAGTTCTTC,CASSLSPPREQFF,-,-,TRBJ2-1,TRBV7-2
TGTGCCAGCAGATCCGCCGGGATGTCCTACGAGCAGTACTTC,CASRSAGMSYEQYF,-,few,TRBJ2-7,TRBV5-5
TGTGCCAGCAGTTCTCTCATAGCGGGAGGAGTAACTGAGCAGTTCTTC,CASSSLIAGGVTEQFF,TRBD2,-,TRBJ2-1,TRBV27
TGCGCTAGCAGCCAAATACTAGAGAGTGAGCAGTTCTTC,CASSQILESEQFF,-,-,TRBJ2-1,TRBV4-1
TGTGCCAGCAGCCTCGATGAGCCCGGAGTGGAAAAACTGTTTTTT,CASSLDEPGVEKLFF,-,few,TRBJ1-4,TRBV3-1
TGCAGCGTTGTAGGGCGGATTGATGAGCAGTTCTTC,CSVVGRIDEQFF,-,-,TRBJ2-1,TRBV29-1
TGCAGCGCTGTTGACTTGGCAGGCGAGCAGTACTTC,CSAVDLAGEQYF,-,-,TRBJ2-7,TRBV29-1
TGTGCCAGCACCTGGGGACACCGCTACGAGCAGTACTTC,CASTWGHRYEQYF,-,-,TRBJ2-7,TRBV7-2
TGTGCCATCAGTGCGGGACAGGGGAAGTTCACCGGGGAGCTGTTTTTT,CAISAGQGKFTGELFF,TRBD1,-,TRBJ2-2,TRBV10-3
TGTGCCAGCATGGGTTACAGGGGGCACTACGAGCAGTACTTC,CASMGYRGHYEQYF,TRBD1,-,TRBJ2-7,TRBV7-8
TGTGCCAGCAGCCAAGATTGGGGGCGGTCTAACAATGAGCAGTTCTTC,CASSQDWGRSNNEQFF,-,few,TRBJ2-1,TRBV3-1
TGCGCCAGCAGCCAAAGAAACTTTGACCTAGCGGAAACAGATACGCAGTATTTT,CASSQRNFDLAETDTQYF,TRBD2,-,TRBJ2-3,TRBV4-1
TGCAGTGCTACCCTAGCGGGGTTCCTTCAAGAGACCCAGTACTTC,CSATLAGFLQETQYF,TRBD2,few,TRBJ2-5,TRBV20-1
TGCAGCGTTGCCGGACAGTACACTGAAGCTTTCTTT,CSVAGQYTEAFF,-,few,TRBJ1-1,TRBV29-1
TGTACCAGCAGCTTAGCGGGAGTCGTTTTGGACACAGATACGCAGTATTTT,CTSSLAGVVLDTDTQYF,TRBD2,-,TRBJ2-3,TRBV7-9
TGTGCCAGCACCCCCTGGGACAGGGTGACAGATACGCAGTATTTT,CASTPWDRVTDTQYF,TRBD1,-,TRBJ2-3,TRBV9
TGTGCCAGCAGCTTGGCCGAGTGGGGGGCCTACGAGCAGTACTTC,CASSLAEWGAYEQYF,-,-,TRBJ2-7,TRBV5-5
TGTGCCAGCGCCTCGGTAGACTACCTCTACGAGCAGTACTTC,CASASVDYLYEQYF,-,-,TRBJ2-7,TRBV3-1
TGCGCCAGCAGCCAAGATAAGGCTTGGGACATTCAGTACTTC,CASSQDKAWDIQYF,-,few,TRBJ2-4,TRBV4-1
TGTGCCACCAGTGATTTAAGCGGGTCTAGCACAGATACGCAGTATTTT,CATSDLSGSSTDTQYF,-,few,TRBJ2-3,TRBV24-1
TGTGCCAGCCTGACCCTCGGGACAGTCGAGCAGTACTTC,CASLTLGTVEQYF,TRBD1,few,TRBJ2-7,TRBV5-6
TGCAGCGTTGGGCCGAATGACAGGGAGGCAGCTAATGAAAAACTGTTTTTT,CSVGPNDREAANEKLFF,TRBD1,-,TRBJ1-4,TRBV29-1
TGTGCCAGCGGTACACGGGAAAACACCGGGGAGCTGTTTTTT,CASGTRENTGELFF,-,few,TRBJ2-2,TRBV7-9